What follows are 24 T cell receptor beta chains derived from one specimen sequenced in a study of T cell repertoires in cytomegalovirus infection (dated by TCRdb to between 2018 and 2021). Instrument used: Illumina HiSeq 1500. TCRdb cleaned the public reads at Q25 with fastp, built clones with MiXCR and kept in-frame beta chains. Entries are consolidated by CDR3 protein sequence, retaining the most common genes and DNA. This sample gives hundreds of thousands of distinct CDR3 sequences in total; about 11% of them show up just once. Roughly 10% of the sample goes to the ten largest clones. The sequencing sample was made of PBMCs. These receptors came from a human donor in good health (CMV status not recorded). Some clones in this sample may be carry-over from other donors' samples.

This clonotype has ten or more counts. The chain uses TRBV27 and TRBJ1-4; possible D gene TRBD1, 5 bases. Per germline, CDR1 MNHEY and CDR2 SMNVEV (reference sequence). CDR3 length: 14 amino acids. V was pared by 5 bases and J by 8 bases, with 15 bases between. CDR3 in DNA: TGTGCCAGCAGTCAAGGGACTTTGCGGGAAAAACTGTTTTTT. Translation gives CASSQGTLREKLFF.

The table lists this clonotype with a few counts. The chain combines TRBV6-5 with TRBJ1-1, with 9 bases that match TRBD1. Germline assignment: CDR1 MNHEY and CDR2 SVGAGI. Losses at the gene ends were 5 bases for V and 4 bases for J; bases not matched to a gene: 5. The CDR3 has 14 amino acids. The chain's CDR3 is CASSGQGRVTEAFF. In nucleotides, the CDR3 is TGTGCCAGCAGTGGACAGGGGCGAGTCACTGAAGCTTTCTTT.

Regarding this clonotype: At one boundary the junction diverges from the germline segment, which might be a read error. The V gene is TRBV27, the J gene TRBJ2-2, with D hard to call. CDR1 and CDR2 (germline): MNHEY, SMNVEV (reference sequence). The length of the CDR3 is 16 residues. The CDR3 DNA is TGTGCCGGCAGCCCGGTAGTGGGCAGTACACACGGGGAGCTGTTTTTT. Amino acids: CAGSPVVGSTHGELFF.

In this sample, this clonotype turned up many times. The V call is TRBV7-8, the J call TRBJ1-5; perhaps TRBD1 as D (6 bases). CDR1 is SGHVS, CDR2 FQNEAQ, per germline. Deletions cut 5 bases from V and 3 bases from J, with 14 bases between. This CDR3 contains 15 residues. The DNA for the CDR3 is TGTGCCAGCAGCGCGACAACAGGGCTCAATCAGCCCCAGCATTTT. This translates into CASSATTGLNQPQHF. The full variable domain, rest sourced from reference TRBV7-8 and TRBJ1-5, is GAGVSQSPRYKVAKRGQDVALRCDPISGHVSLFWYQQALGQGPEFLTYFQNEAQLDKSGLPSDRFFAERPEGSVSTLKIQRTQQEDSAVYLCASSATTGLNQPQHFGDGTRLSIL.

This clonotype was seen many times. CDR3 nucleotide sequence: TGTGCCAGCAGGCCCTCGGGGACAGCCTCTAACTATGGCTACACCTTC. Residues: CASRPSGTASNYGYTF. The V gene is TRBV12-3 or TRBV12-4, the J gene TRBJ1-2; TRBD1 matches 7 bases. Trimming removed 6 bases from V and 0 bases from J; junction bases left unmatched: 10. This CDR3 comprises 16 residues.

This rearrangement joins TRBV18 to TRBJ2-1, with TRBD2 matching 14 bases. V lost 3 bases to trimming and J lost 4 bases; unmatched junction nucleotides: 5. The CDR3 consists of 17 residues. Germline CDR1 reads KGHSH; CDR2 reads LQKENI. CDR3 region: CASSPRGLAGAYNEQFF. The CDR3 region has the DNA TGTGCCAGCTCACCTCGGGGACTAGCGGGAGCATACAATGAGCAGTTCTTC.

The chain couples TRBV19 to TRBJ2-2; D is perhaps TRBD1 (6 bases). The germline V gene has CDR1 LNHDA and CDR2 SQIVND (reference sequence). Trimming shortened V by 3 bases and J by 5 bases, and 10 bases separated the two germline ends. The CDR3 covers 14 residues. CDR3 coding DNA: TGTGCCAGTAGTATTCGGCAGGGGACCGGGGAGCTGTTTTTT. This sequence encodes CASSIRQGTGELFF.

This clonotype was seen a few times. V usage is TRBV20-1 and J usage is TRBJ1-5; D uncertain. The CDR3 is made up of 12 amino acids. CDR1 is DFQATT, CDR2 SNEGSKA, per germline (reference sequence). Trimming took 0 bases from V and 9 from J, leaving 9 bases between them. The CDR3 DNA sequence: TGCAGTGCTAGAGATTCGCTTGCGCCCCAGCATTTT. Amino acid sequence: CSARDSLAPQHF.

This clonotype occurred many times. CDR3 residues: CASSPPGTSGSWETQYF. CDR3 DNA: TGTGCCAGCAGCCCCCCGGGAACTAGCGGGAGTTGGGAGACCCAGTACTTC. The V gene is TRBV7-9, the J gene TRBJ2-5, with 11 positions matching TRBD2. Germline V CDR1 and CDR2: SEHNR, FQNEAQ (reference sequence). V lost 5 bases and J lost 5; bases outside the gene matches: 13. This CDR3 comprises 17 residues.

This clonotype showed up just a few times. The chain joins TRBV3-1 to TRBJ2-4; 9 positions match TRBD1. Germline assignment: CDR1 LGHDT and CDR2 YNNKEL (reference sequence). This CDR3 contains 15 residues. Unmatched junction bases numbered 10, after V lost 6 bases and J lost 7 bases. Here the CDR3 DNA reads TGTGCCAGCAGACCGCCCGGGACAGGGTCGAACATTCAGTACTTC. Amino acids: CASRPPGTGSNIQYF.

This clonotype has a count of ten or more. This chain uses TRBV19 with TRBJ1-5; D is undetermined. Germline V gene lookup returns CDR1 LNHDA and CDR2 SQIVND (reference sequence). CDR3 length: 14 residues. Trimming removed 4 bases at V and 0 bases at J, with 7 bases between. The CDR3 here is CASSNHYSNQPQHF. In DNA form, the CDR3 reads TGTGCCAGTAGTAACCACTATAGCAATCAGCCCCAGCATTTT. Using reference TRBV19 and TRBJ1-5 for the parts outside the CDR3, the full variable domain is DGGITQSPKYLFRKEGQNVTLSCEQNLNHDAMYWYRQDPGQGLRLIYYSQIVNDFQKGDIAEGYSVSREKKESFPLTVTSAQKNPTAFYLCASSNHYSNQPQHFGDGTRLSIL.

J is TRBJ2-1 and V is TRBV20-1; D tentatively reads TRBD1 or TRBD2 (5 bases each). Trimming pared 1 base from V and 4 bases from J, leaving 11 bases between. The CDR3 is 14 amino acids. Per the germline V gene, CDR1 is DFQATT and CDR2 is SNEGSKA (reference sequence). CDR3 DNA: TGCAGTGCTAGAGCCGGGGACGGATACAATGAGCAGTTCTTC. Translation: CSARAGDGYNEQFF.

The CDR3 DNA reads as TGTGCCACCAGCAGAGACAGGGCGTCGAACACCGGGGAGCTGTTTTTT. Protein: CATSRDRASNTGELFF. This chain links TRBV15 with TRBJ2-2; D is possibly TRBD1 (5 bases). The CDR3 loop spans 16 amino acids. Trimming pared 0 bases from V and 0 bases from J, leaving 8 bases between. Germline CDR1 reads LNHNV; CDR2 reads YYDKDF (reference sequence).

This chain uses TRBV30 with TRBJ1-4, with a possible D match to TRBD1 (6 bases). Between the trimmed V and J ends, which lost 0 bases and 8 bases, there was a span of 10 bases. Germline assignment: CDR1 GTSNPN and CDR2 SVGIG (reference sequence). The CDR3 runs to 13 residues. The chain's CDR3 is CAWSVQGEEKLFF. DNA for the CDR3: TGTGCCTGGAGTGTACAGGGTGAGGAAAAACTGTTTTTT.

The chain combines TRBV18 with TRBJ1-4; D is unclear. Germline V gene data show CDR1 as KGHSH and CDR2 as LQKENI. V gave up 2 bases and J gave up 5 bases, with 6 bases separating them. The CDR3 has 13 residues. The CDR3 coding sequence is TGTGCCAGCTCACCAGCCGTAAATGAAAAACTGTTTTTT. Its translation is CASSPAVNEKLFF.

This chain connects TRBV10-2 to TRBJ2-7; D uncertain. The germline V gene has CDR1 WSHSY and CDR2 SAAADI. The germline V and J ends were trimmed by 2 bases and 12 bases, with 14 bases remaining between them. This CDR3 spans 12 amino acids. Written as DNA, the CDR3 is TGCGCCAGCAGTGAGCCCAAATCTAGAGGGTACTTC. Its protein product is CASSEPKSRGYF.

This clonotype was picked up many times. The CDR3 here is CSASLRSLAGHNEQFF. In nucleotides, the CDR3 is TGCAGTGCTAGTCTTAGGAGCCTAGCGGGACACAATGAGCAGTTCTTC. The chain combines TRBV20-1 with TRBJ2-1; 9 bases line up with TRBD2. The J segment lost 5 bases and the V segment lost 3 bases, leaving 11 bases of the junction unmatched. The CDR3 is 16 amino acids. Germline CDR1 and CDR2: DFQATT and SNEGSKA (reference sequence).

This clonotype was detected many times. This chain joins TRBV7-8 and TRBJ2-5; TRBD2 agrees at 7 bases. From germline, CDR1 is SGHVS and CDR2 FQNEAQ. CDR3 size: 17 residues. The ends lost 1 base at V and 1 base at J; junction bases unmatched: 9. CDR3 coding DNA: TGTGCCAGCAGCTTAGATGTCCTCCGGGAGGTCCAAGAGACCCAGTACTTC. Protein product: CASSLDVLREVQETQYF.

This clonotype turned up a few times. The chain recombines TRBV29-1 with TRBJ1-6; 9 bases match TRBD1. CDR3 length equals 15 residues. Germline V gives CDR1 SQVTM, CDR2 ANQGSEA. With V trimmed by 5 bases and J by 6 bases, 8 bases remained unmatched. CDR3 residues: CSVRDRDPLNSPLHF. CDR3 sequence (DNA): TGCAGCGTTCGGGACAGGGACCCACTTAATTCACCCCTCCACTTT.

The chain is built from TRBV7-9 and TRBJ1-1; D uncertain. Germline lookup yields CDR1 SEHNR and CDR2 FQNEAQ (reference sequence). Trimming took off 3 bases at V and 1 base at J, with 12 bases between the two ends. This CDR3 has 15 residues. In DNA form, the CDR3 reads TGTGCCAGCAGCTTTCCGGCAGGAGGGAACACTGAAGCTTTCTTT. It codes for CASSFPAGGNTEAFF.

This clonotype was seen at least ten times. This chain uses TRBV27 with TRBJ2-5, with 8 bases matching TRBD2. This CDR3 region has 16 residues. Per germline, CDR1 MNHEY and CDR2 SMNVEV (reference sequence). Trimming took 6 bases from V and 0 from J; bases not matched to a gene: 9. The CDR3 sequence is CASSTGLAGYQETQYF. The CDR3 bases are TGTGCCAGCAGCACCGGACTAGCCGGTTACCAAGAGACCCAGTACTTC.

This clonotype was seen a handful of times. V gene TRBV20-1 combines with J gene TRBJ2-3; weak D call: TRBD1 (5 bases). V was trimmed by 6 bases and J by 2 bases, leaving 12 bases between them. Germline V gene sequence: CDR1 DFQATT, CDR2 SNEGSKA (reference sequence). This CDR3 contains 13 residues. The CDR3 spells CSAGGRDTDTQYF. The CDR3 DNA sequence: TGCAGTGCAGGCGGCAGGGACACAGATACGCAGTATTTT.

This clonotype has just a few counts. The rearrangement links TRBV19 to TRBJ2-3; perhaps TRBD2 as D (5 bases). Per germline, CDR1 LNHDA and CDR2 SQIVND (reference sequence). The V end lost 2 bases, the J end lost 3 bases, and 6 bases lay between the germline ends. The CDR3 runs to 13 residues. CDR3 residues: CASSIRGTDTQYF. As DNA, the CDR3 is TGTGCCAGTAGTATACGGGGAACAGATACGCAGTATTTT.

The sample holds many counts of this clonotype. V gene TRBV7-7 combines with J gene TRBJ1-1; weak D call: TRBD1 (5 bases). Looked up from germline, CDR1 is SSHAT and CDR2 is FNYEAQ (reference sequence). The CDR3 is 13 residues long. V dropped 6 bases and J dropped 2 bases, with 10 bases sitting between them. The CDR3: CASSLTDNTEAFF. The CDR3 DNA reads as TGTGCCAGCAGTTTGACAGATAACACTGAAGCTTTCTTT.